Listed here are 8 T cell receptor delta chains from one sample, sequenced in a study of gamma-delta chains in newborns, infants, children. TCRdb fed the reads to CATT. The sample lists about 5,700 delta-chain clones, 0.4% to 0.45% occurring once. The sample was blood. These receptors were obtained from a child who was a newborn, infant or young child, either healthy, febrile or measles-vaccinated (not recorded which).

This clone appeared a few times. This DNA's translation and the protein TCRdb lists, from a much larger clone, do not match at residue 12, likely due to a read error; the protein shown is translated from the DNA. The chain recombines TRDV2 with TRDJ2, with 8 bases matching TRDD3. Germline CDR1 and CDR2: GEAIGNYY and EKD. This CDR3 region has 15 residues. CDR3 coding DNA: TGTGCCTGTGACAAACTGGGGGGCTTGACAGCACGACTCTTCTTT. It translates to CACDKLGGLTARLFF.

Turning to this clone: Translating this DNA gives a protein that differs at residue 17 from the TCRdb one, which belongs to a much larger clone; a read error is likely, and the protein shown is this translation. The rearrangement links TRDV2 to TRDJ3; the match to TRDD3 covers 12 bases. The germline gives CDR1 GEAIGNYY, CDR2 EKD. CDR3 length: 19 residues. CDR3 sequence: CACDTITGGYSWDTRQVFF. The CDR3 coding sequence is TGTGCCTGTGACACAATTACTGGGGGATACTCCTGGGACACCCGACAGGTGTTTTTC.

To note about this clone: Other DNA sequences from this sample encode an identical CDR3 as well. DNA of the CDR3: TGTGCCTGTGACACCGTAAAGGGGGATCCCAGCTCCTGGGACACCAGGCAGATGTTTTTC. Translating gives CACDTVKGDPSSWDTRQMFF. This sequence joins TRDV2 and TRDJ3; 7 positions match TRDD3. V gave up 0 bases and J gave up 16 bases; unmatched junction bases: 26. This CDR3 comprises 20 residues. Germline V gene lookup returns CDR1 GEAIGNYY and CDR2 EKD.

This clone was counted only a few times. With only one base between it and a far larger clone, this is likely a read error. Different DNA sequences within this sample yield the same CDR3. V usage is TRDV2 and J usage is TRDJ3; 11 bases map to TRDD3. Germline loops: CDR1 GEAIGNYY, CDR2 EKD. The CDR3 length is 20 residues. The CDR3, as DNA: TGCGCCTGTGACACCGCTGATACTGGGGGATACTCCTGGGACACCCGACAGATGTTTTTC. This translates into CACDTADTGGYSWDTRQMFF.

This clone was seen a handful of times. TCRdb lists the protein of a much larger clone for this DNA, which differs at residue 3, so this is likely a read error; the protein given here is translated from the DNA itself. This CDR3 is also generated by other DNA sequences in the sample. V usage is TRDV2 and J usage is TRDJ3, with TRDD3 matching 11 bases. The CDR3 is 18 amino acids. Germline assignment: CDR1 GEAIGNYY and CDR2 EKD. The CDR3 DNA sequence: TGTGCCCGTGACATACTGGGGGATATTTCCTGGGACACCCGACAGATGTTTTTC. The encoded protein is CARDILGDISWDTRQMFF.

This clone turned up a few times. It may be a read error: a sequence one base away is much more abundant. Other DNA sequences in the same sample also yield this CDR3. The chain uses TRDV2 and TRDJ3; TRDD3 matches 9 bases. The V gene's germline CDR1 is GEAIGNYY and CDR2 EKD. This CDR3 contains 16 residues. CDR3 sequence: CACDYWGTWDTRQMFF. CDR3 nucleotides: TGCGCCTGTGACTACTGGGGGACCTGGGACACCCGACAGATGTTTTTC.

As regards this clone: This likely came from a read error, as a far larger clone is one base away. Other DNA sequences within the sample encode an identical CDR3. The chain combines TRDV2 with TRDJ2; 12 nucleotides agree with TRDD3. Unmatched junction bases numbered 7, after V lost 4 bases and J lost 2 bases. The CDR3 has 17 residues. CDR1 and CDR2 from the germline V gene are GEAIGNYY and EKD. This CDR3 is CACDPLGDTRLTAQLFF. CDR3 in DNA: TGTGCCTGTGATCCTCTGGGGGATACGCGGTTGACAGCACAACTCTTCTTT.

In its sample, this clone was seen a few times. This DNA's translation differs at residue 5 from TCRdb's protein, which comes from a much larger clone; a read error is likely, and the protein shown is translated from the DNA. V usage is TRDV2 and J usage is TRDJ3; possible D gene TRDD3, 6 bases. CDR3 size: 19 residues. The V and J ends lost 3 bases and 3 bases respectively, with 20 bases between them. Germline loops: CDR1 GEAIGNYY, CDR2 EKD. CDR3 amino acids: CACDAVLGSTDWDTRQMFF. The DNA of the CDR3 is TGTGCCTGTGACGCCGTGCTGGGGTCTACGGACTGGGACACCCGACAGATGTTTTTC.